The T cell receptor beta chain described here comes from a study of blood T cells in healthy people across ages. Many counts were recorded for this clonotype. What it binds is unknown. The CDR3 runs 12 residues. Germline V gene data show CDR1 as SGHTA and CDR2 as FQGNSA. Trimming pared 0 bases from V and 7 bases from J, leaving 5 bases between. Study conclusions and caveats: Per million T cells, TCR beta diversity dropped about linearly as age rose.

Sample-barcoded 5' priming and a J-beta primer mix drove a second PCR of about 6 to 11 cycles. TCRdb fed the 5' RACE reads into MiXCR, producing one record per CDR3 protein. The top ten hold around 16% of the sample, which has over 550,000 distinct CDR3 sequences, under 30% seen once. This sequence originates from an elderly woman in good health. Sequencing was carried out using blood. The chain recombines TRBV7-2 with TRBJ2-3; D gene uncertain. The chain's CDR3 is CASSLATHTQYF. The DNA of the CDR3 is TGTGCCAGCAGCTTAGCGACGCATACGCAGTATTTT.